This T cell receptor beta chain was observed in a study of shared clonotypes between healthy human individuals. The table came from immunoSEQ multiplex PCR; TCRdb's copy has only in-frame clones and leaves some out. The data show about 340,000 clones, with more than 60% seen just once and less than 11% held by the top ten. With 3 bases removed from V and 6 bases from J, the gap between germline ends came to 11 bases. The V gene's germline CDR1 is MNHEY and CDR2 SMNVEV (reference sequence). The CDR3 has 13 residues. The V call is TRBV27, the J call TRBJ1-1; no clear D gene. The clonotype originates from a man aged 25 to 45 in good health. The sequenced material came from memory CD4+ T cells sorted from blood. Subset noted: CD45RA-negative fraction. The CDR3 here is CASSLWKTSEAFF. CDR3 in DNA: TGTGCCAGCAGTTTGTGGAAGACTTCTGAAGCTTTCTTT.